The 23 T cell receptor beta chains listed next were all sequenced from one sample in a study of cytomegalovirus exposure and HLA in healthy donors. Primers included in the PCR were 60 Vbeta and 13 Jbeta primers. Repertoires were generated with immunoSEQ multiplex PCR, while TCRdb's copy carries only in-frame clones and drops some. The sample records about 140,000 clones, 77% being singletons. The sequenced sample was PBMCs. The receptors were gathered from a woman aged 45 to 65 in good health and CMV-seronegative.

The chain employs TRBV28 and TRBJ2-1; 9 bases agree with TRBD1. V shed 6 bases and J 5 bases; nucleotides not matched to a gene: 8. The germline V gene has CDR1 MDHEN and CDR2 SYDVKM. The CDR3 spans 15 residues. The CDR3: CASSRTGVANNEQFF. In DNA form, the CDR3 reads TGTGCCAGCAGCCGGACAGGGGTCGCCAACAATGAGCAGTTCTTC.

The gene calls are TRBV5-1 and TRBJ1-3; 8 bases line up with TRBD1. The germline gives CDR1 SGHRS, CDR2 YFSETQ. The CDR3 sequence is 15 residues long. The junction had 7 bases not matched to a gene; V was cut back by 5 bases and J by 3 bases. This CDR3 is CASRQGTGIGNTIYF. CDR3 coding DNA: TGCGCCAGCAGACAAGGGACAGGCATTGGAAACACCATATATTTT.

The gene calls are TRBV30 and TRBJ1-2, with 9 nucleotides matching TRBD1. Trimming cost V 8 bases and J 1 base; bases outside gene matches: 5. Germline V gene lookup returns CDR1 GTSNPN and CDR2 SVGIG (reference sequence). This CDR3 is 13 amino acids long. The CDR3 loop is CASPGQGNYGYTF. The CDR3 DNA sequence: TGTGCCAGCCCGGGACAGGGTAACTATGGCTACACCTTC. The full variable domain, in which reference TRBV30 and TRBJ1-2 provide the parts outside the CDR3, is SQTIHQWPATLVQPVGSPLSLECTVEGTSNPNLYWYRQAAGRGLQLLFYSVGIGQISSEVPQNLSASRPQDRQFILSSKKLLLSDSGFYLCASPGQGNYGYTFGSGTRLTVV.

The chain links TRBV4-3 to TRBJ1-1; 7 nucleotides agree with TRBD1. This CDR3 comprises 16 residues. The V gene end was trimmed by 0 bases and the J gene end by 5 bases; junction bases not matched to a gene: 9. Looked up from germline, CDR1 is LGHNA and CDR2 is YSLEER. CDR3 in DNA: TGCGCCAGCAGCCAAGATGGAAGATTCAGGGGGACTGAAGCTTTCTTT. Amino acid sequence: CASSQDGRFRGTEAFF.

CDR3 sequence: CAWSFGGREGYTF. The CDR3 DNA is TGTGCCTGGAGTTTCGGCGGGAGGGAAGGCTACACCTTC. The rearrangement uses TRBV30 and TRBJ1-2; D not certain. The length of the CDR3 is 13 residues. Trimming removed 2 bases from V and 8 bases from J, with 15 bases in between. Germline V lookup: CDR1 GTSNPN, CDR2 SVGIG (reference sequence).

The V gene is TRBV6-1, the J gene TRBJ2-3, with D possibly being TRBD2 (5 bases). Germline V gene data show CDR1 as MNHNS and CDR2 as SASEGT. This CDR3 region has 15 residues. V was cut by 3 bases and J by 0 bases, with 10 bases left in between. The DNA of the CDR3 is TGTGCCAGCAGTGACCGGGGTAGGAGCACAGATACGCAGTATTTT. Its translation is CASSDRGRSTDTQYF.

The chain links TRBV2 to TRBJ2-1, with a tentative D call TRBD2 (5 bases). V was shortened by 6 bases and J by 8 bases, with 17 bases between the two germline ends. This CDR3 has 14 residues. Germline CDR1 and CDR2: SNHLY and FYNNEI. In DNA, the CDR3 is TGTGCCAGCAGAGGTTACGCGACTAAGGATGAGCAGTTCTTC. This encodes CASRGYATKDEQFF.

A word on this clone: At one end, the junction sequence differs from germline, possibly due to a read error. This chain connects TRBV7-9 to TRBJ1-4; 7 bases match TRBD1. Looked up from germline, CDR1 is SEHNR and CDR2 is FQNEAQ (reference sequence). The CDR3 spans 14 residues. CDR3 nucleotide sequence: TGTTCCAGCAGCTTAGTACAGGGGAGTGAAAAACTGTTTTTT. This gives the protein CSSSLVQGSEKLFF.

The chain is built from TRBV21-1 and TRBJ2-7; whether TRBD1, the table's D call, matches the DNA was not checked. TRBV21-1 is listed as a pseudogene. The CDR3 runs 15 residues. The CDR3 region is CASSNGQDFTYEQYF. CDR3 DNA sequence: TGTGCCAGCAGCAACGGACAGGACTTTACCTACGAGCAGTACTTC.

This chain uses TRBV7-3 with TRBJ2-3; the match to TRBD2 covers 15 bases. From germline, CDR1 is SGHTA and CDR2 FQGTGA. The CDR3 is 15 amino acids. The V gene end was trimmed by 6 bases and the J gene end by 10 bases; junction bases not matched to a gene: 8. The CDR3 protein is CASSPGTSGGRAQYF. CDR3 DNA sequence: TGTGCCAGCAGTCCCGGGACTAGCGGGGGGAGGGCGCAGTATTTT. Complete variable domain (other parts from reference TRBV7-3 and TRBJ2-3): GAGVSQTPSNKVTEKGKYVELRCDPISGHTALYWYRQSLGQGPEFLIYFQGTGAADDSGLPNDRFFAVRPEGSVSTLKIQRTERGDSAVYLCASSPGTSGGRAQYFGPGTRLTVL.

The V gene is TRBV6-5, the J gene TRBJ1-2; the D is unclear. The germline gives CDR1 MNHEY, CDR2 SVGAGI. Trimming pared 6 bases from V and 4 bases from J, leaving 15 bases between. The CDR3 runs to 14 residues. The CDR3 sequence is CASRISGAGYGYTF. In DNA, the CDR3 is TGTGCCAGCAGGATCTCTGGCGCAGGCTATGGCTACACCTTC.

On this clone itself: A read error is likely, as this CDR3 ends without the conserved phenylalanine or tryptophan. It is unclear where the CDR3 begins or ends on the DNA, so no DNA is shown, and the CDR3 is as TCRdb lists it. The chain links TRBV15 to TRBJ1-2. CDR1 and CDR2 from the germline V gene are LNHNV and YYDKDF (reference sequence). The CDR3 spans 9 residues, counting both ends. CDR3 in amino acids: CATSRVQRS.

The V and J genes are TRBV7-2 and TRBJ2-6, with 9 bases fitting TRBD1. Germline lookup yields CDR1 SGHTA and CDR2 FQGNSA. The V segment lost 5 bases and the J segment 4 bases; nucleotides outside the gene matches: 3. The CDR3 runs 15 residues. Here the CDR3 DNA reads TGTGCCAGCAGCCAGGGGACAGGGGGGGCCAACGTCCTGACTTTC. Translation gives CASSQGTGGANVLTF.

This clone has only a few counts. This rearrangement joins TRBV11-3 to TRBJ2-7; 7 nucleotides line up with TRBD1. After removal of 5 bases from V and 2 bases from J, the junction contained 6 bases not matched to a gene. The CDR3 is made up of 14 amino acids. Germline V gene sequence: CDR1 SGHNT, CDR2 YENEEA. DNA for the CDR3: TGTGCCAGCAGCCCTCGACAGGGTACCTACGAGCAGTACTTC. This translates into CASSPRQGTYEQYF.

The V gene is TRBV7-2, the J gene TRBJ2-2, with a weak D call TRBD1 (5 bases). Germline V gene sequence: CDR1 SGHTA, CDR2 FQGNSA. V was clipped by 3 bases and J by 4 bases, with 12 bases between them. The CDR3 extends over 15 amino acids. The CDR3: CASSLGREITGELFF. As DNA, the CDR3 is TGTGCCAGCAGCTTGGGCAGGGAAATCACCGGGGAGCTGTTTTTT.

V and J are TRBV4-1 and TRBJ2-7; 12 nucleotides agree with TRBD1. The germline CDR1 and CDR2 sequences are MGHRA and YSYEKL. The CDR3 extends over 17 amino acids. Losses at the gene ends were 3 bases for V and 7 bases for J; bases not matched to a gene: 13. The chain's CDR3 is CASSHPPGGQGAKEQYF. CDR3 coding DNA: TGCGCCAGCAGCCATCCCCCAGGGGGACAGGGGGCGAAGGAGCAGTACTTC.

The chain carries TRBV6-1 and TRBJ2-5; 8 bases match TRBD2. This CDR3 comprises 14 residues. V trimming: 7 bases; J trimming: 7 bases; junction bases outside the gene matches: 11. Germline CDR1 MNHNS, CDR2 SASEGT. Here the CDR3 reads CASTPGLVGRTQYF. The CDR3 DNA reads TGTGCCAGCACCCCGGGACTAGTGGGCAGGACCCAGTACTTC.

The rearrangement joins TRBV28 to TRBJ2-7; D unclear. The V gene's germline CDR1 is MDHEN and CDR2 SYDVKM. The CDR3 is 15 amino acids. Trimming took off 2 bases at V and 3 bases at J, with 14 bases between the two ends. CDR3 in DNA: TGTGCCAGCAGTTTAATCGGCGGCAGTTTCTACGAGCAGTACTTC. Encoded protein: CASSLIGGSFYEQYF.

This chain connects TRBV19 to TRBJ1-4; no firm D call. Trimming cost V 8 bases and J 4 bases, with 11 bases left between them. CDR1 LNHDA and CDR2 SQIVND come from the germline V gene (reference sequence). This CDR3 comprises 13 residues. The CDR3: CASRTDFNEKLFF. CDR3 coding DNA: TGTGCCAGTCGGACGGACTTTAATGAAAAACTGTTTTTT.

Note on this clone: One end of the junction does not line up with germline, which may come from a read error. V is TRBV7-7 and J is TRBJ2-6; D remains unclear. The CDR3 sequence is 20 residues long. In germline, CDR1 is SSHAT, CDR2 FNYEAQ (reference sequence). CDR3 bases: TGTGCTAGCAGCTTTGGGCCCCTTGAGCCCGGTCTCTCTGGGGCCAACGTCCTGACTTTC. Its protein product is CASSFGPLEPGLSGANVLTF.

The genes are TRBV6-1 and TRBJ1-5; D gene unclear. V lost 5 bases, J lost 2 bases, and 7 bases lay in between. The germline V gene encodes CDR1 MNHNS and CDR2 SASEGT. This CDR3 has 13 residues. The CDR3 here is CASSQTRNQPQHF. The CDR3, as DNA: TGTGCCAGCAGTCAGACACGCAATCAGCCCCAGCATTTT.

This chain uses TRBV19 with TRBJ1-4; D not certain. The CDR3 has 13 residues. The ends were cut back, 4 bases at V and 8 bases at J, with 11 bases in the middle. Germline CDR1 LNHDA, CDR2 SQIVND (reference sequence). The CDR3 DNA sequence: TGTGCCAGTAGTACCATTACGGGGGAAAAACTGTTTTTT. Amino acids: CASSTITGEKLFF.

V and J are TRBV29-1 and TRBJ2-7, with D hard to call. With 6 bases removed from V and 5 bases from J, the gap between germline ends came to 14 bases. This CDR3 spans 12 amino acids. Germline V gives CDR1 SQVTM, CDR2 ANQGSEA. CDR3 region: CSVARIGDEQYF. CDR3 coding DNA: TGCAGCGTCGCCCGGATAGGAGACGAGCAGTACTTC.